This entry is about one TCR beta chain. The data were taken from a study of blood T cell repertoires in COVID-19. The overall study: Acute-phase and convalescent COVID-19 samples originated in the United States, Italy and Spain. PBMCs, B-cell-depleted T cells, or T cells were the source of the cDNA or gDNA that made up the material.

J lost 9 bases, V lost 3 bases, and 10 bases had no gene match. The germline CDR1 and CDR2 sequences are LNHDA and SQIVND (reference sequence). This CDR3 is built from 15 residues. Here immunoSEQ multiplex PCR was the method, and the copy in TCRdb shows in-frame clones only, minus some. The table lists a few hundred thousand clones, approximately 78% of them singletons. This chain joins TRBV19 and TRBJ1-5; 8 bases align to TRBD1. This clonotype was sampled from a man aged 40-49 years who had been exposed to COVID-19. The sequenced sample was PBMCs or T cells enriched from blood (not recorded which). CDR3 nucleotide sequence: TGTGCCAGTAGTATGGGGACAGGAGGTCATAGGCCCCAGCATTTT. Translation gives CASSMGTGGHRPQHF.